The 2 T cell receptor beta chains listed next were all sequenced from one sample in a study of blood T cell repertoires in COVID-19. The assay was immunoSEQ multiplex PCR, and TCRdb's table has in-frame clones only and misses some. The table includes approximately 190,000 clones, around 80% detected once. Specimen: peripheral blood. The receptors stem from a man aged 60 to 69 with acute or convalescent COVID-19.

V usage is TRBV4-3 and J usage is TRBJ1-5; no reliable D call. CDR1 and CDR2 (germline): LGHNA, YSLEER. Trimming left V 0 bases short and J 3 bases short, with 9 bases between. CDR3 length: 15 residues. For the CDR3, the DNA is TGCGCCAGCAGCCAAGAGAGGAGGTCCAATCAGCCCCAGCATTTT. It yields the protein CASSQERRSNQPQHF.

The DNA for the CDR3 is TGCGCCAGCAGCCAAGTGTGGGGCGGGGGGGCTTCTGGCGAGCAGTTCTTC. Protein: CASSQVWGGGASGEQFF. The rearrangement joins TRBV4-3 to TRBJ2-1, with 9 nucleotides matching TRBD2. The CDR3 totals 17 residues. Germline trimming cut 1 base from V and 10 bases from J; bases unmatched to any gene: 14. CDR1 is LGHNA, CDR2 YSLEER, per germline.